This TCR beta chain was identified in a study of identical twins. This clonotype was observed a few times. TCRdb fed the 5' RACE reads into MiXCR, producing one record per CDR3 protein. The repertoire holds about 240,000 distinct CDR3 sequences, with roughly a tenth as singletons. CDR3 length: 16 residues. Trimming cost V 0 bases and J 8 bases, with 16 bases left between them. The V gene's germline CDR1 is LGHNA and CDR2 YSLEER. Sequenced: memory T cells sorted from blood. This chain links TRBV4-3 with TRBJ1-4; TRBD1 might be the D (5 bases). This TCR derives from a man over 45 in good health. CDR3 in DNA: TGCGCCAGCAGCCAAGAAGGAGTAGGGGTAGGCGAAAAACTGTTTTTT. Translated: CASSQEGVGVGEKLFF.